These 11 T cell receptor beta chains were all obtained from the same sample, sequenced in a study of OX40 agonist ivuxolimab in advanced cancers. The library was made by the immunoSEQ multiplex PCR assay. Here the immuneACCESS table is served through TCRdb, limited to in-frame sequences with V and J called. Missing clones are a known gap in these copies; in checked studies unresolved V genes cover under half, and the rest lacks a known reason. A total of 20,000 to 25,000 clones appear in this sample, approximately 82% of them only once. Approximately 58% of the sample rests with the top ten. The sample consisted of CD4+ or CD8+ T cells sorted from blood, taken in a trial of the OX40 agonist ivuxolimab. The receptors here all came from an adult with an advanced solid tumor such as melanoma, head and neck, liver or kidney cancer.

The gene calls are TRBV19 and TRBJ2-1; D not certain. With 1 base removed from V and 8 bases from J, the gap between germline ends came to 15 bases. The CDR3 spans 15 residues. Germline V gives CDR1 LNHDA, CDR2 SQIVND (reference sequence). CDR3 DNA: TGTGCCAGTAGTATAGTGTGGAGTCCATGGCATGAGCAGTTCTTC. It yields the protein CASSIVWSPWHEQFF.

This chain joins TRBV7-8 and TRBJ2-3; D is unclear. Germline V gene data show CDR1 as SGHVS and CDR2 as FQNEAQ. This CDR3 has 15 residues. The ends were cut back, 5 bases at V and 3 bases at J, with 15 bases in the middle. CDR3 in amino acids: CASSPWVVTTDTQYF. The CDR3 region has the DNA TGTGCCAGCAGCCCCTGGGTAGTAACGACAGATACGCAGTATTTT.

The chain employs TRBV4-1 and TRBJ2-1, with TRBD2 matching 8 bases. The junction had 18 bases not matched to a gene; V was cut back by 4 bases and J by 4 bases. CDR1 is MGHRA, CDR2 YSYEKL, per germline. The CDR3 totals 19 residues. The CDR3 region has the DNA TGCGCCAGCAGCCGAACTAGCGGCAGACCGCCCGAGGGATACAATGAGCAGTTCTTC. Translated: CASSRTSGRPPEGYNEQFF.

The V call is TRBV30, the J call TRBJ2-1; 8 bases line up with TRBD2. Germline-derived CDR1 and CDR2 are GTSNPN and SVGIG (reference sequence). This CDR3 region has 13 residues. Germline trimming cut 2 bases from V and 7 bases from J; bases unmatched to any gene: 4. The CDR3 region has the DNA TGTGCCTGGAGTCACGGGAGGGTTAATGAGCAGTTCTTC. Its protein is CAWSHGRVNEQFF.

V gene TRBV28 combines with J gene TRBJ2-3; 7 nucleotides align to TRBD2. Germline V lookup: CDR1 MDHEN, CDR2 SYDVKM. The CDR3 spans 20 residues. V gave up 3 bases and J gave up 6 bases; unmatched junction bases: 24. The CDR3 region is CASSFIHRDALVSGGDTQYF. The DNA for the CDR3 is TGTGCCAGCAGTTTTATCCACCGGGACGCCCTTGTATCGGGGGGTGATACGCAGTATTTT.

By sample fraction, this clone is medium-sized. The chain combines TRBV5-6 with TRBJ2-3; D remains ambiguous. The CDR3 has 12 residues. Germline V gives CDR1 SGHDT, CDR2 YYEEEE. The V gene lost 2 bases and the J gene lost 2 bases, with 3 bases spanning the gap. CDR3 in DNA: TGTGCCAGCAGCTTTGACACAGATACGCAGTATTTT. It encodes CASSFDTDTQYF.

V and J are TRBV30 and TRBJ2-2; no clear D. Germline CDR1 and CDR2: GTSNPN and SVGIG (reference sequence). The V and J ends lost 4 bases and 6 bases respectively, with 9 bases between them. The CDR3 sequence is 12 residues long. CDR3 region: CAWIVAPGELFF. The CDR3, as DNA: TGTGCCTGGATTGTTGCGCCCGGGGAGCTGTTTTTT.

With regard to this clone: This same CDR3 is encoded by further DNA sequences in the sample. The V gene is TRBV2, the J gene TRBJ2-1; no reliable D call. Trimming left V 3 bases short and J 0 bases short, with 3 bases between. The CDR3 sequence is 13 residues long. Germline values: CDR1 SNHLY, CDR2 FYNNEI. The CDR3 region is CASSDPSYNEQFF. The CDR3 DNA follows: TGTGCCAGCAGTGATCCCTCCTACAATGAGCAGTTCTTC. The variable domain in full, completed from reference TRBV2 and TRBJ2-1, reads EPEVTQTPSHQVTQMGQEVILRCVPISNHLYFYWYRQILGQKVEFLVSFYNNEISEKSEIFDDQFSVERPDGSNFTLKIRSTKLEDSAMYFCASSDPSYNEQFFGPGTRLTVL.

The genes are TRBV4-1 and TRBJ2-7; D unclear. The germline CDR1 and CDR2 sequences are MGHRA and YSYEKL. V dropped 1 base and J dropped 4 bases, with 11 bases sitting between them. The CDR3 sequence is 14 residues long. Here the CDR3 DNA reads TGCGCCAGCAGCCAAGGGTGGCGAGAGTACGAGCAGTACTTC. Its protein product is CASSQGWREYEQYF.

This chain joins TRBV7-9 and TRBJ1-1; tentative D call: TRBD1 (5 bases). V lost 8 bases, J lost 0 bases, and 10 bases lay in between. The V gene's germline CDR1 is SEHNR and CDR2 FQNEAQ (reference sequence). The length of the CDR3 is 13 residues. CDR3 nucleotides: TGTGCCAGCGGGACGGTTCTGAACACTGAAGCTTTCTTT. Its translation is CASGTVLNTEAFF.

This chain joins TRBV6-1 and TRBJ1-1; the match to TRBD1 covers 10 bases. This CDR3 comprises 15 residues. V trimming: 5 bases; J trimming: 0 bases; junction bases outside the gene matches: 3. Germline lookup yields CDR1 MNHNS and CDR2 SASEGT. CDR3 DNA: TGTGCCAGCAGTAGGGACAGGGGTATGAACACTGAAGCTTTCTTT. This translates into CASSRDRGMNTEAFF.